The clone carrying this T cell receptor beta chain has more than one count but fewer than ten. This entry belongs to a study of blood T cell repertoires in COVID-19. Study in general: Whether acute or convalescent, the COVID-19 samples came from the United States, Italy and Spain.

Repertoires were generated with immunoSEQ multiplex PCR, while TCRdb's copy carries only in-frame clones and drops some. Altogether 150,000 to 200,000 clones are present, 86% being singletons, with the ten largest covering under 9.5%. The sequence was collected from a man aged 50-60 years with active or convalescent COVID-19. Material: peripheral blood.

CDR3 DNA sequence: TGCGCCAGCAGCCAAGAATTCCGACTAGCGGGGGGGCGGGAGCAGTACTTC. It encodes CASSQEFRLAGGREQYF. This chain links TRBV4-1 with TRBJ2-7, with 14 bases identical to TRBD2. The germline V gene encodes CDR1 MGHRA and CDR2 YSYEKL. V shed 0 bases and J 7 bases; nucleotides not matched to a gene: 8. The CDR3 runs to 17 residues.